The rows below give T cell receptor beta chains drawn from one sample of a study of graft-versus-host responses after intestinal transplantation. Method: immunoSEQ multiplex PCR; TCRdb's copy keeps in-frame clones and lacks some. The table shows about 99,000 clones, with 90% to 95% occurring only once. These receptors have no identified antigens. The sample consisted of unstimulated CD8+ T cells sorted from spleen or lymph node cells, taken before intestinal transplant. Every receptor here comes from a human donor who received an intestinal transplant. Both conserved end residues are part of each CDR3. The D gene is left open where the match is weak. Expanded clones get a size class; other rows say once, few or many, or leave the size out.

v_call,d_call,j_call,clone_size,cdr3_aa,cdr3_nt
TRBV5-4,TRBD2,TRBJ2-7,-,CASSLGLANYEQYF,TGTGCCAGCAGCCTAGGACTAGCGAACTACGAGCAGTACTTC
TRBV5-1,-,TRBJ1-1,-,CASSNNQGNTEAFF,TGCGCCAGCAGCAATAACCAGGGGAACACTGAAGCTTTCTTT
TRBV18,-,TRBJ2-3,-,CASSLRREGALSTDTQYF,TGTGCCAGCTCCCTCAGGAGGGAAGGGGCGCTCAGCACAGATACGCAGTATTTT
TRBV6-6,TRBD1,TRBJ1-2,-,CASSHRDRGFNGYTF,TGTGCCAGCAGTCACCGGGACAGGGGATTTAATGGCTACACCTTC
TRBV19,-,TRBJ1-5,-,CASSIDLNREFNQPQHF,TGTGCCAGTAGTATAGATCTCAACAGGGAGTTCAATCAGCCCCAGCATTTT
TRBV15,-,TRBJ1-6,-,CATSRDPGANSPLHF,TGTGCCACCAGCAGAGACCCCGGGGCGAATTCACCCCTCCACTTT
TRBV2,-,TRBJ1-2,-,CASSEFPEGVYGYTF,TGTGCCAGCAGTGAATTCCCAGAGGGGGTATATGGCTACACCTTC
TRBV7-8,TRBD1,TRBJ2-7,-,CASKDRVSEQYF,TGTGCCAGCAAAGACAGGGTGTCCGAGCAGTACTTC
TRBV19,-,TRBJ2-7,-,CASSITGTSYEQYF,TGTGCCAGTAGTATAACGGGCACCTCCTACGAGCAGTACTTC
TRBV6-5,-,TRBJ2-7,-,CATRWADSYEQYF,TGTGCCACTAGGTGGGCTGACTCCTACGAGCAGTACTTC
TRBV19,TRBD1,TRBJ1-6,-,CASSFNRGYNSPLHF,TGTGCCAGTTCGTTTAACAGGGGATATAATTCACCCCTCCACTTT
TRBV5-1,TRBD1,TRBJ2-3,once,CASSPGQGALDTQYF,TGCGCCAGCAGCCCGGGACAGGGGGCGTTGGATACGCAGTATTTT
TRBV2,TRBD2,TRBJ2-5,-,CAWERGIQETQYF,TGTGCCTGGGAGCGGGGCATACAAGAGACCCAGTACTTC
TRBV7-9,TRBD1,TRBJ2-7,-,CASSLRGPTYEQYF,TGTGCCAGCAGCTTAAGGGGGCCCACCTACGAGCAGTACTTC
TRBV15,-,TRBJ1-2,-,CATTGEGVNGYTF,TGTGCCACCACCGGGGAGGGGGTAAATGGCTACACCTTC
TRBV5-6,-,TRBJ1-2,once,CASGSGQRANYGYTF,TGTGCCAGCGGGTCGGGACAACGAGCTAACTATGGCTACACCTTC
TRBV4-1,-,TRBJ2-1,few,CASSQWLRGWGNEQFF,TGCGCCAGCAGCCAATGGTTGCGGGGCTGGGGCAATGAGCAGTTCTTC
TRBV7-6,-,TRBJ1-5,-,CASSLGGDAVQHF,TGTGCCAGCAGCTTAGGGGGGGACGCCGTCCAGCATTTT
TRBV12-5,TRBD2,TRBJ2-3,-,CASEPSGGDTQYF,TGTGCTAGTGAGCCTAGCGGGGGGGATACGCAGTATTTT
TRBV7-8,-,TRBJ2-3,-,CASSLHERGTDTQYF,TGTGCCAGCAGCTTACATGAGAGGGGCACAGATACGCAGTATTTT
TRBV6-4,TRBD1,TRBJ2-1,-,CASSPDRASINEQFF,TGTGCCAGCAGTCCGGACAGGGCTTCGATCAATGAGCAGTTCTTC
TRBV10-2,-,TRBJ1-6,-,CASSDSQGGNSPLHF,TGCGCCAGCAGTGATTCACAGGGAGGTAATTCACCCCTCCACTTT
TRBV7-8,-,TRBJ2-7,-,CASSRGPGRIYEQYF,TGTGCCAGCAGTCGGGGCCCCGGAAGAATCTACGAGCAGTACTTC
TRBV6-6,-,TRBJ2-7,once,CASSSGPVEQYF,TGTGCCAGCAGTTCGGGCCCCGTCGAGCAGTACTTC
TRBV27,TRBD1,TRBJ2-2,-,CASSDGTANTGELFF,TGTGCCAGCAGTGATGGGACAGCGAACACCGGGGAGCTGTTTTTT
TRBV5-6,-,TRBJ2-1,-,CASSPRLDNEQFF,TGTGCCAGCAGCCCCCGGCTTGATAATGAGCAGTTCTTC
TRBV11-2,-,TRBJ2-5,-,CASSRNRVQTQYF,TGTGCCAGCAGCAGGAACAGGGTACAGACCCAGTACTTC
TRBV2,-,TRBJ1-3,-,CASPIGNTIYF,TGTGCCAGTCCTATTGGGAACACCATATATTTT
TRBV10-3,-,TRBJ1-1,-,CAISGEGEETEAFF,TGTGCCATCAGTGGTGAAGGGGAGGAAACTGAAGCTTTCTTT
TRBV4-1,-,TRBJ1-1,-,CASSPLGTDNTEAFF,TGCGCCAGCAGCCCTCTGGGGACTGACAACACTGAAGCTTTCTTT
TRBV30,TRBD1,TRBJ1-5,-,CAWSGTGNQPQHF,TGTGCCTGGAGTGGGACAGGTAATCAGCCCCAGCATTTT
TRBV6-6,-,TRBJ1-1,-,CASGTEGGTEAFF,TGTGCCAGCGGTACCGAAGGGGGTACTGAAGCTTTCTTT
TRBV1,-,TRBJ2-7,once,CTSYGGPNYEQYF,TGCACCAGCTACGGGGGGCCGAACTACGAGCAGTACTTC
TRBV12-1,-,TRBJ1-6,few,CASSFALPLHF,TGTGCCAGCAGCTTTGCTTTACCCCTCCACTTT
TRBV27,TRBD1,TRBJ1-5,once,CASSPTGGAEHF,TGTGCCAGCAGTCCGACAGGGGGCGCAGAGCATTTT
TRBV10-2,TRBD1,TRBJ1-2,-,CASLEGTDYGYTF,TGCGCCAGCCTAGAAGGGACAGACTATGGCTACACCTTC
TRBV4-1,TRBD1,TRBJ1-1,-,CASSQGRQGMTEAFF,TGCGCCAGCAGCCAGGGAAGACAGGGGATGACTGAAGCTTTCTTT
TRBV2,-,TRBJ1-1,-,CASMGGRGAAQNTEAFF,TGTGCCAGCATGGGGGGACGGGGGGCTGCCCAGAACACTGAAGCTTTCTTT
TRBV19,TRBD2,TRBJ2-7,-,CASSIDQSSGDEQYF,TGTGCCAGTAGTATAGATCAATCTAGCGGGGACGAGCAGTACTTC
TRBV9,-,TRBJ2-7,-,CASSAGGGTVFYEQYF,TGTGCCAGCAGCGCTGGGGGCGGGACAGTCTTCTACGAGCAGTACTTC
TRBV30,-,TRBJ1-1,once,CAWKGENTEAFF,TGTGCCTGGAAGGGTGAGAACACTGAAGCTTTCTTT
TRBV7-6,-,TRBJ2-4,-,CASSLGTKNIQYF,TGTGCCAGCAGCTTGGGGACCAAAAACATTCAGTACTTC
TRBV27,TRBD1,TRBJ1-2,-,CASSLGLGGDGYTF,TGTGCCAGCAGTTTAGGTTTAGGGGGCGATGGCTACACCTTC
TRBV6-5,-,TRBJ2-1,-,CASSLNEGPSQQFF,TGTGCCAGCTCCTTAAACGAGGGCCCAAGTCAGCAGTTCTTC
TRBV19,-,TRBJ2-1,-,CASRGQGEQFF,TGTGCCAGTAGAGGGCAGGGTGAGCAGTTCTTC
TRBV13,-,TRBJ1-1,-,CASSQGWSAEAFF,TGTGCCAGCAGCCAGGGGTGGTCCGCTGAAGCTTTCTTT
TRBV11-2,TRBD2,TRBJ2-1,-,CASSLVAGGHNEQFF,TGTGCCAGCAGCTTAGTAGCGGGGGGGCACAATGAGCAGTTCTTC
TRBV2,-,TRBJ2-5,once,CASLGPDAAQYF,TGTGCCAGCCTGGGGCCCGATGCGGCCCAGTACTTC
TRBV6-1,-,TRBJ1-2,-,CASSGTASNYGYTF,TGTGCCAGCAGTGGGACGGCGTCTAACTATGGCTACACCTTC
TRBV6-1,-,TRBJ2-5,-,CASSWETQYF,TGTGCCAGCAGTTGGGAGACCCAGTACTTC
TRBV15,-,TRBJ2-7,-,CATGRDPSSYEQYF,TGTGCCACCGGGCGGGACCCCAGCTCCTACGAGCAGTACTTC
TRBV10-3,-,TRBJ2-7,-,CAISPGPQQYF,TGTGCCATCAGTCCGGGCCCCCAGCAGTACTTC
TRBV11-2,-,TRBJ2-7,-,CASSPMRSEQYF,TGTGCCAGCAGCCCGATGAGGTCCGAGCAGTACTTC
TRBV7-6,TRBD2,TRBJ2-4,-,CASSLSGEKNIQYF,TGTGCCAGCAGCTTAAGCGGGGAGAAAAACATTCAGTACTTC
TRBV2,TRBD1,TRBJ1-2,-,CASSEARGGGESGYTF,TGTGCCAGCAGTGAAGCGCGGGGAGGGGGCGAATCTGGCTACACCTTC
TRBV29-1,TRBD2,TRBJ2-1,-,CSVEGTSGGAYNEQFF,TGCAGCGTTGAAGGGACTAGCGGGGGGGCGTACAATGAGCAGTTCTTC
TRBV29-1,TRBD1,TRBJ1-1,-,CSATGGTGNGNTEAFF,TGCAGCGCTACGGGCGGGACAGGGAATGGGAACACTGAAGCTTTCTTT
TRBV11-2,-,TRBJ2-3,few,CASSNTDTQYF,TGTGCCAGCAGCAACACAGATACGCAGTATTTT